This T cell receptor beta chain was identified during a study of blood T cells in healthy people across ages. A J-beta primer mix and a sample-barcoded 5' primer were used in a second PCR of roughly 6 to 11 cycles. TCRdb passed the 5' RACE reads through MiXCR, listing each CDR3 protein once. The sample lists 1.4 million or so distinct CDR3 sequences; 42% were seen once. With 6 bases removed from V and 2 bases from J, the gap between germline ends came to 14 bases. Per germline, CDR1 DFQATT and CDR2 SNEGSKA (reference sequence). The length of the CDR3 is 13 residues. The chain joins TRBV20-1 to TRBJ2-7, with D tentatively TRBD2 (5 bases). The sequencing input was blood. The TCR was taken from a woman aged 18 to 35 in good health. In DNA form, the CDR3 reads TGCAGTGCCTCCTGGACGGGGACCTACGAGCAGTACTTC. Protein product: CSASWTGTYEQYF.